These T cell receptor beta chains were read from a single sample in a study of blood T cell repertoires in COVID-19. Sequencing used immunoSEQ multiplex PCR; TCRdb keeps in-frame clones, though not all of them. There are around 110,000 clones in the sample; about nine tenths occur only once, and under 2% lies in the top ten. The specimen was peripheral blood. The receptor set was obtained from a human donor with active COVID-19. The donor label of this sample is uncertain. Both conserved end residues are part of each CDR3. The D gene is left open where the match is weak. Part of the rows lack a size; the others show once, few, many or a class for expanded clones.

D gene | clone size | J gene | V gene | CDR3 protein | CDR3 DNA
TRBD1 | NA | TRBJ1-1 | TRBV24-1 | CATRGTGMNTEAFF | TGTGCCACCAGAGGGACAGGGATGAACACTGAAGCTTTCTTT
TRBD2 | NA | TRBJ2-2 | TRBV7-2 | CASRPPAGRDTGELFF | TGTGCCAGCAGACCCCCGGCAGGGAGGGACACCGGGGAGCTGTTTTTT
NA | NA | TRBJ1-4 | TRBV11-2 | CASSFPMEGRNEKLFF | TGTGCCAGCAGCTTCCCAATGGAGGGGCGTAATGAAAAACTGTTTTTT
NA | NA | TRBJ1-6 | TRBV7-2 | CASSLGGQLSPLHF | TGTGCCAGCAGCTTAGGTGGACAGCTTTCACCCCTCCACTTT
NA | NA | TRBJ2-3 | TRBV30 | CAWSPGLSSTDTQYF | TGTGCCTGGAGCCCCGGACTATCAAGCACAGATACGCAGTATTTT
TRBD2 | NA | TRBJ2-5 | TRBV4-3 | CASSQELAGNLDQETQYF | TGCGCCAGCAGCCAAGAGCTAGCGGGGAACCTCGACCAAGAGACCCAGTACTTC
NA | NA | TRBJ2-7 | TRBV9 | CASSVSPAYEQYF | TGTGCCAGCAGCGTATCCCCAGCCTACGAGCAGTACTTC
NA | NA | TRBJ1-2 | TRBV12-1 | CASSLDIYWSVSPRNYGYTF | TGTGCCAGCAGCTTAGACATTTACTGGTCGGTGTCCCCCAGGAACTATGGCTACACCTTC
NA | NA | TRBJ1-1 | TRBV11-3 | CASSFPGAEAFF | TGTGCCAGCAGCTTCCCGGGGGCTGAAGCTTTCTTT
TRBD1 | NA | TRBJ2-3 | TRBV19 | CASSALQGQIGRTDTQYF | TGTGCCAGTAGTGCCCTTCAGGGACAGATTGGAAGGACAGATACGCAGTATTTT
NA | NA | TRBJ1-2 | TRBV6-2/TRBV6-3 | CASSYGGIYGYTF | TGTGCCAGCAGTTACGGAGGGATCTATGGCTACACCTTC
NA | NA | TRBJ2-3 | TRBV5-1 | CASSLGQTTSVQYF | TGCGCCAGCAGCTTGGGCCAGACTACAAGTGTGCAGTATTTT
NA | NA | TRBJ1-5 | TRBV27 | CASSRWPVTPSDQPQHF | TGTGCCAGCAGCCGATGGCCGGTGACACCGTCCGATCAGCCCCAGCATTTT
TRBD2 | NA | TRBJ2-1 | TRBV11-3 | CASSSRGWDNEQFF | TGTGCCAGCAGCTCGCGGGGGTGGGACAATGAGCAGTTCTTC
TRBD1 | many | TRBJ1-2 | TRBV6-6 | CAGQGRRNVGYTF | TGTGCAGGACAGGGTAGACGAAATGTTGGCTACACCTTC
TRBD2 | NA | TRBJ2-1 | TRBV28 | CASSLEAATSGGADEQFF | TGTGCCAGCAGTTTAGAAGCGGCGACTAGCGGGGGGGCCGATGAGCAGTTCTTC
TRBD2 | NA | TRBJ2-7 | TRBV29-1 | CSGTSGGPVYEQYF | TGCAGTGGAACTAGCGGGGGGCCCGTCTACGAGCAGTACTTC
TRBD1 | NA | TRBJ1-1 | TRBV5-4 | CASSLARDRGGTEAFF | TGTGCCAGCAGCTTGGCCCGGGACAGGGGGGGAACTGAAGCTTTCTTT
NA | NA | TRBJ1-6 | TRBV7-9 | CASRPTGENSPLHF | TGTGCCAGCAGACCTACAGGAGAGAATTCACCCCTCCACTTT
NA | NA | TRBJ2-3 | TRBV6-5 | CASSRGGPGTDTQYF | TGTGCCAGCAGCCGCGGGGGCCCGGGCACAGATACGCAGTATTTT
TRBD2 | NA | TRBJ2-3 | TRBV5-6 | CASSLAIGLAGGTDTQYF | TGTGCCAGCAGCTTGGCCATTGGACTAGCGGGGGGAACCGATACGCAGTATTTT
TRBD1 | NA | TRBJ1-1 | TRBV6-2/TRBV6-3 | CASSYPWGQGGPLNTEAFF | TGTGCCAGCAGTTACCCCTGGGGTCAGGGGGGCCCTTTGAACACTGAAGCTTTCTTT
NA | NA | TRBJ2-7 | TRBV28 | CASKTGVYEQYF | TGTGCCAGCAAAACGGGGGTCTACGAGCAGTACTTC
NA | NA | TRBJ2-5 | TRBV19 | CASSFPGTETQYF | TGTGCCAGTAGCTTTCCAGGCACGGAGACCCAGTACTTC
NA | NA | TRBJ1-1 | TRBV6-5 | CASFKTGGGGAFF | TGTGCCAGCTTTAAAACGGGAGGAGGGGGGGCTTTCTTT
NA | NA | TRBJ2-1 | TRBV4-1 | CASSHSGNEQFF | TGCGCCAGCAGCCATAGCGGCAATGAGCAGTTCTTC
NA | NA | TRBJ1-6 | TRBV27 | CASSLFGLPINSPLHF | TGTGCCAGCAGTTTATTCGGGTTACCTATTAATTCACCCCTCCACTTT
NA | NA | TRBJ1-4 | TRBV19 | CASSIRVLATNEKLFF | TGTGCCAGTAGTATAAGAGTTCTGGCAACTAATGAAAAACTGTTTTTT
NA | NA | TRBJ2-6 | TRBV7-3 | CASSEAWVFSSGANVLTF | TGTGCCAGCAGCGAGGCTTGGGTGTTCAGCTCTGGGGCCAACGTCCTGACTTTC
NA | NA | TRBJ2-1 | TRBV11-2 | CASSPTLPPPNEQFF | TGTGCCAGCAGCCCGACTCTACCGCCCCCCAATGAGCAGTTCTTC
NA | NA | TRBJ1-1 | TRBV6-5 | CASRPRNREEAFF | TGTGCCAGCAGGCCTCGAAACAGGGAGGAAGCTTTCTTT
TRBD1 | NA | TRBJ1-1 | TRBV28 | CASSLRRQGETEAFF | TGTGCCAGCAGTTTGAGGCGACAGGGTGAAACTGAAGCTTTCTTT
NA | NA | TRBJ2-5 | TRBV7-2 | CASSLQWTQYF | TGTGCCAGCAGCTTACAGTGGACCCAGTACTTC
TRBD2 | NA | TRBJ2-1 | TRBV4-3 | CASSQDRVGGANEQFF | TGCGCCAGCAGCCAAGATAGGGTCGGGGGGGCCAATGAGCAGTTCTTC